This T cell receptor (beta chain) is from a study of T cells in Graves' hyperthyroidism and ophthalmopathy. It was RNA transcripts that yielded the amplified TCR beta CDR3 regions. Primed by the HTBI set, a first-round RT-PCR was run on the TCR CDR3. TCRdb used MiXCR to reprocess the multiplex PCR reads, holding one entry per CDR3 protein. The sample records a few hundred thousand distinct CDR3 sequences, 15% to 20% being singletons. V lost 5 bases and J lost 8, with 19 bases in between. Per the germline V gene, CDR1 is SGHDN and CDR2 is FVKESK. The CDR3 is 15 amino acids. Disease duration was under 3 months in the ophthalmopathy patients, who also had a Clinical Activity Score of at least 3 and a NOSPECS grade of at least 4. The PBMCs were sourced from fresh peripheral blood (about 10 ml). Study conclusions and caveats: Researchers found most expanded thyroid clonotypes above 0.001 in blood as well. The model identified upcoming ophthalmopathy a median approximately 6.5 months ahead of onset.

Points on this clonotype: Antigen specificity is unknown.

This sequence was found in a woman aged 40 to 49 with Graves' ophthalmopathy. The specimen was blood. The J gene is TRBJ2-1, the V gene TRBV14, with a possible D match to TRBD2 (5 bases). This chain's CDR3 is CASSKSVTTGDEQFF. The CDR3 bases are TGTGCCAGCAGCAAAAGCGTTACCACCGGGGATGAGCAGTTCTTC.